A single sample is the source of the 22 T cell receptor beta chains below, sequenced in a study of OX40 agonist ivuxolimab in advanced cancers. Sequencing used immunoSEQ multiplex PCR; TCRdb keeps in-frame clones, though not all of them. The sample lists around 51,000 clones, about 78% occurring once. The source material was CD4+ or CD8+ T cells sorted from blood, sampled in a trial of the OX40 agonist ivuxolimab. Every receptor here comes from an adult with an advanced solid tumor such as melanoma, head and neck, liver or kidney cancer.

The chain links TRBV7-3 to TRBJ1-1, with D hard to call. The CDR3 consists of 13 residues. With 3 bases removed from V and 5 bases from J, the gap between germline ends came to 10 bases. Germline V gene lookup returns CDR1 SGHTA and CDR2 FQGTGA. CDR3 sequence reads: CASSFGPATEAFF. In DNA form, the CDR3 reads TGTGCCAGCAGCTTTGGACCCGCGACTGAAGCTTTCTTT.

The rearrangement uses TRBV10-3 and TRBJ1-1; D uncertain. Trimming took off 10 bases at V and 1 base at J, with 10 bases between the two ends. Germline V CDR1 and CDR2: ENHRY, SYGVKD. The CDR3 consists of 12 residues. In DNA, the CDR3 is TGTGCCACCCGAGGAGGGAACACTGAAGCTTTCTTT. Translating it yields CATRGGNTEAFF.

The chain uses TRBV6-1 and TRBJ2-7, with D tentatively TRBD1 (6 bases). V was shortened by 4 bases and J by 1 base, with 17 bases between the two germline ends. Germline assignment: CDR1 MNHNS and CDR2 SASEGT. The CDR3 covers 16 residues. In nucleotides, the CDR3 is TGTGCCAGCAGTGTCCACTCCGGGACACCGTCCTACGAGCAGTACTTC. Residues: CASSVHSGTPSYEQYF.

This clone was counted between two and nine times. CDR3 bases: TGCGCCAGCAGCTATGGCGGAGCTGCAACTAATGAAAAACTGTTTTTT. Translating gives CASSYGGAATNEKLFF. V is TRBV5-1 and J is TRBJ1-4, with unresolved D. Trimming took off 3 bases at V and 0 bases at J, with 12 bases between the two ends. This CDR3 has 16 residues. The germline CDR1 and CDR2 sequences are SGHRS and YFSETQ.

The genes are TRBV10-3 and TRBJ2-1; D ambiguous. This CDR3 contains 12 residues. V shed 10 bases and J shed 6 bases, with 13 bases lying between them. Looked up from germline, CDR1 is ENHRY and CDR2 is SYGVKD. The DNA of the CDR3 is TGTGCCACTGGTAGTGTAGGCAATGAGCAGTTCTTC. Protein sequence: CATGSVGNEQFF.

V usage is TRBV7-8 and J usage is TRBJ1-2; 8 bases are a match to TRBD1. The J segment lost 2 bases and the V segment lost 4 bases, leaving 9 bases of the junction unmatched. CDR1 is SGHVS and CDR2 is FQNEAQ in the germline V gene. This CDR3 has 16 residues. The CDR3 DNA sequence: TGTGCCAGCAGCTCGAGACGATGGACAGGGAACTATGGCTACACCTTC. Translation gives CASSSRRWTGNYGYTF.

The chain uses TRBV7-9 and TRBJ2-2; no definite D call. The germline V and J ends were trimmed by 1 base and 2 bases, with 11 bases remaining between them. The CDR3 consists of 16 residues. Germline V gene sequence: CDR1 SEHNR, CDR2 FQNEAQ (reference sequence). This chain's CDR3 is CASSLEVQRNTGELFF. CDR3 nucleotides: TGTGCCAGCAGCTTAGAGGTCCAACGTAACACCGGGGAGCTGTTTTTT.

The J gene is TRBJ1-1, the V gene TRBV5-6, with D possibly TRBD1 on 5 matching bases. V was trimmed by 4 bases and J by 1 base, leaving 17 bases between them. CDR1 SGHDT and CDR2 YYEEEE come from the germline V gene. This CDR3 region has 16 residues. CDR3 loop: CASSPTGQGENTEAFF. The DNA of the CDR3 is TGTGCCAGCAGCCCGACCGGGCAGGGTGAGAACACTGAAGCTTTCTTT.

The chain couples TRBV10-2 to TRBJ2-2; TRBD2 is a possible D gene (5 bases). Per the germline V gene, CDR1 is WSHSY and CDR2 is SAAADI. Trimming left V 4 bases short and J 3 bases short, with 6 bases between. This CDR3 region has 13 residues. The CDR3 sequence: CASSGGHTGELFF. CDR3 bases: TGCGCCAGCAGTGGAGGGCACACCGGGGAGCTGTTTTTT.

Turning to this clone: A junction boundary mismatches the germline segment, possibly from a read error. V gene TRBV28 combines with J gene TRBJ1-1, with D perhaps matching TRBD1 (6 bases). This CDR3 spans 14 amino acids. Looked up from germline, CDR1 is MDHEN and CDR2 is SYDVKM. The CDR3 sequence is CETRRGGAGTEAFF. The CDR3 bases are TGCGAGACCCGTCGGGGGGGGGCTGGGACTGAAGCTTTCTTT.

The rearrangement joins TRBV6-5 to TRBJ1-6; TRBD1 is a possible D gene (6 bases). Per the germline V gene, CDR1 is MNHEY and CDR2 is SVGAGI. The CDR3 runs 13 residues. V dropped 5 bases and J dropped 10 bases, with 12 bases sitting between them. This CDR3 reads CASSRQVGSPLHF. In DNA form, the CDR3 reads TGTGCCAGCAGTCGACAGGTCGGGTCACCCCTCCACTTT.

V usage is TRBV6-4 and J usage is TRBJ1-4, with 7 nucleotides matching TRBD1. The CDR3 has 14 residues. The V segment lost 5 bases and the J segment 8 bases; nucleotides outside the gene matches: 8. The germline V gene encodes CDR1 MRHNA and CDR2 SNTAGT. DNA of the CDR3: TGTGCCAGCAGTCCGACAGGGATAGGAGAAAAACTGTTTTTT. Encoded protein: CASSPTGIGEKLFF.

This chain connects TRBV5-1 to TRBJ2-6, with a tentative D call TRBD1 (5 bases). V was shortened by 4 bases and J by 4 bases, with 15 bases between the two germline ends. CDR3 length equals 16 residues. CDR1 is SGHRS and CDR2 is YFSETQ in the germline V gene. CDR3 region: CASSPFKDSGANVLTF. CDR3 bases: TGCGCCAGCAGCCCTTTTAAAGACAGCGGGGCCAACGTCCTGACTTTC.

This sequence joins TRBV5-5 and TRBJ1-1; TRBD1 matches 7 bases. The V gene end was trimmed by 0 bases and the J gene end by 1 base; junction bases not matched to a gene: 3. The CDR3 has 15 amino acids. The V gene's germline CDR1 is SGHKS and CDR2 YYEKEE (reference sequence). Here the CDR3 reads CASSLVGGPNTEAFF. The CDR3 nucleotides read TGTGCCAGCAGCTTGGTAGGGGGCCCGAACACTGAAGCTTTCTTT.

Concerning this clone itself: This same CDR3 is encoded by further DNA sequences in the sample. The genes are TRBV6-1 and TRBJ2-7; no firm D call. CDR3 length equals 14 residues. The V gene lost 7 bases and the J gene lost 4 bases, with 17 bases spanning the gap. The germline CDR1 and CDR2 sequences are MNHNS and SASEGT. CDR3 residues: CASMRSGYRYEQYF. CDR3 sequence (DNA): TGTGCCAGCATGAGGTCAGGTTATAGGTACGAGCAGTACTTC.

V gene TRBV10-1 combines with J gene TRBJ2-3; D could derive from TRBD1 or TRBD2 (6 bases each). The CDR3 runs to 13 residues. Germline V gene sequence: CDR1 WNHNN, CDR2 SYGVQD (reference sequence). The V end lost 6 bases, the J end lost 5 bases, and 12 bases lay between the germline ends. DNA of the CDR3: TGCGCCAGCAGGAGACAGGAGGGAGATACGCAGTATTTT. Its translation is CASRRQEGDTQYF.

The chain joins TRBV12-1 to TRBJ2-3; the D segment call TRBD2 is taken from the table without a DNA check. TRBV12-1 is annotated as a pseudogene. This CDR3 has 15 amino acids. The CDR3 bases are TGTGCCAGCAGCCGACTAGCGGGGGGCACAGATACGCAGTATTTT. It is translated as CASSRLAGGTDTQYF.

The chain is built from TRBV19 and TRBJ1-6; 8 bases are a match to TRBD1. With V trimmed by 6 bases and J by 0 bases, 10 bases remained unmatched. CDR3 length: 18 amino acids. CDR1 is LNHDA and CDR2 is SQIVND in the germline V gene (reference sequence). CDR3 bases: TGTGCCAGTAGAAGAGATACAGGGGGGAGCTCCTATAATTCACCCCTCCACTTT. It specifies CASRRDTGGSSYNSPLHF.

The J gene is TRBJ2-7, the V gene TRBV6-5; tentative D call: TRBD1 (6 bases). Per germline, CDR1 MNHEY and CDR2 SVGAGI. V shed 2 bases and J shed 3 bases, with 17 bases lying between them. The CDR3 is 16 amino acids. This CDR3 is CASSYRGSGAGYEQYF. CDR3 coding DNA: TGTGCCAGCAGTTACAGGGGGTCCGGGGCGGGCTACGAGCAGTACTTC.

This CDR3 reads CASSVGTGIDTQYF. The CDR3 DNA reads TGCGCCAGCAGTGTTGGGACAGGGATCGATACGCAGTATTTT. The J gene is TRBJ2-3, the V gene TRBV10-1, with TRBD1 matching 9 bases. This CDR3 spans 14 amino acids. J lost 6 bases, V lost 4 bases, and 5 bases had no gene match. Germline values: CDR1 WNHNN, CDR2 SYGVQD (reference sequence).

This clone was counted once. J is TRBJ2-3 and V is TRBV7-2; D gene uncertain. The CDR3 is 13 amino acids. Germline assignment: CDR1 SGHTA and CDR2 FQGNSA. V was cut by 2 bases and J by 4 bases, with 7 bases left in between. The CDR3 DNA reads TGTGCCAGCAGCTTATTTCGGTCAGATACGCAGTATTTT. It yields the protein CASSLFRSDTQYF.

CDR3 coding DNA: TGCAGCGTTGGGGCGGTCCTTGGGGGTTGGGAGCAGTACTTC. Translation gives CSVGAVLGGWEQYF. V usage is TRBV29-1 and J usage is TRBJ2-7; tentatively, D is TRBD1 or TRBD2 (5 bases each). The CDR3 sequence is 14 residues long. Trimming removed 4 bases from V and 7 bases from J, with 20 bases in between. Per germline, CDR1 SQVTM and CDR2 ANQGSEA.